This T cell receptor (beta chain) was profiled in a study of T-cell reconstitution after alpha-beta-depleted transplantation in children. Study-wide findings and caveats: Surviving recipient T cells and thymic progenitors underlay high day-60 TCRbeta diversity in some patients. Reportedly, roughly two months post-transplant, alpha-beta T cells arose from several hundred expanded graft clones. Fresh T-cell production supplied most of the T-cell counts and diversity seen one year after transplant.

Unique molecular identifiers were used to barcode this TCRbeta library. TCRdb reprocessed the PCR reads with MiXCR, giving one entry per CDR3 protein. The data show 400,000 to 450,000 distinct CDR3 sequences, roughly 44% seen once. With respect to this clonotype: Its antigen is still unknown.

Germline V gene lookup returns CDR1 KGHSH and CDR2 LQKENI. V was shortened by 1 base and J by 6 bases, with 9 bases between the two germline ends. The CDR3 consists of 13 residues. The chain carries TRBV18 and TRBJ1-1; D might be TRBD1 (5 bases). The receptor comes from a girl aged 2-9 years with aplastic anemia, due to receive a stem cell transplant. The sample in question was PBMCs, obtained before TCRalphabeta/CD19-depleted stem cell transplant. CDR3 sequence: CASSPRDAAEAFF. CDR3 sequence (DNA): TGTGCCAGCTCACCACGGGACGCAGCTGAAGCTTTCTTT. The whole variable domain, filled in from reference TRBV18 and TRBJ1-1, reads NAGVMQNPRHLVRRRGQEARLRCSPMKGHSHVYWYRQLPEEGLKFMVYLQKENIIDESGMPKERFSAEFPKEGPSILRIQQVVRGDSAAYFCASSPRDAAEAFFGQGTRLTVV.